A single sample gave rise to the 24 T cell receptor beta chains below, sequenced in a study of blood T cell repertoires in COVID-19 (dated by TCRdb to about 2020). The method was the immunoSEQ multiplex PCR assay. TCRdb provides this immuneACCESS table in a form limited to in-frame rearrangements. Some clones are lacking; in checked studies, under half of them reflect an unresolved V gene, and why the rest are absent is not known. In all, the sample holds around 300,000 clones, and approximately 91% of those were seen once. The ten top clones hold 2.2% of the sample. The sequenced material came from peripheral blood. The receptors stem from a man aged 50-60 years with acute or convalescent COVID-19.

The rearrangement links TRBV18 to TRBJ2-7; TRBD2 matches at 8 bases. The CDR3 sequence is 14 residues long. Germline CDR1 and CDR2: KGHSH and LQKENI. J was trimmed by 5 bases and V by 3 bases; bases with no gene match: 6. The DNA of the CDR3 is TGTGCCAGCTCACCCCGGGGTAGCGGGGACGAGCAGTACTTC. It specifies CASSPRGSGDEQYF.

A single count supports this clone. This chain uses TRBV27 with TRBJ2-2; D remains ambiguous. The V and J ends lost 5 bases and 0 bases respectively, with 4 bases between them. CDR1 is MNHEY and CDR2 is SMNVEV in the germline V gene (reference sequence). CDR3 length: 13 residues. This CDR3 reads CASSLSNTGELFF. The DNA of the CDR3 is TGTGCCAGCAGTCTCTCGAACACCGGGGAGCTGTTTTTT.

This clone appeared a single time. V is TRBV9 and J is TRBJ2-2, with 10 bases identical to TRBD2. From germline, CDR1 is SGDLS and CDR2 YYNGEE. J was trimmed by 4 bases and V by 0 bases; bases with no gene match: 12. The CDR3 is made up of 19 amino acids. The CDR3: CASSVGPSGGSSGTGELFF. As DNA, the CDR3 is TGTGCCAGCAGCGTAGGGCCTAGCGGGGGCTCCTCGGGCACCGGGGAGCTGTTTTTT.

There are many counts of this clone. The V gene is TRBV27, the J gene TRBJ1-1; 7 nucleotides line up with TRBD1. This CDR3 is built from 14 residues. V shed 6 bases and J 8 bases; nucleotides not matched to a gene: 12. The germline gives CDR1 MNHEY, CDR2 SMNVEV (reference sequence). CDR3 nucleotide sequence: TGTGCCAGCAGCCAACAGGGGAAGGAACCCGAAGCTTTCTTT. Translation: CASSQQGKEPEAFF.

The chain carries TRBV11-3 and TRBJ1-1, with a possible D match to TRBD1 (6 bases). CDR3 length: 13 amino acids. V lost 4 bases and J lost 3, with 9 bases in between. The germline V gene encodes CDR1 SGHNT and CDR2 YENEEA. For the CDR3, the DNA is TGTGCCAGCAGCTCCCGACAGGACACTGAAGCTTTCTTT. Amino acid sequence: CASSSRQDTEAFF.

This chain joins TRBV18 and TRBJ1-5, with D perhaps matching TRBD1 (5 bases). Trimming pared 3 bases from V and 6 bases from J, leaving 15 bases between. Germline V gives CDR1 KGHSH, CDR2 LQKENI. There are 15 residues in the CDR3. The CDR3 reads CASSPGFQGGQPQHF. DNA of the CDR3: TGTGCCAGCTCACCGGGGTTTCAGGGTGGTCAGCCCCAGCATTTT. Complete variable domain (other parts from reference TRBV18 and TRBJ1-5): NAGVMQNPRHLVRRRGQEARLRCSPMKGHSHVYWYRQLPEEGLKFMVYLQKENIIDESGMPKERFSAEFPKEGPSILRIQQVVRGDSAAYFCASSPGFQGGQPQHFGDGTRLSIL.

CDR3 region: CASSPSGSGNTIYF. The DNA of the CDR3 is TGTGCCAGCAGTCCATCAGGTTCTGGAAACACCATATATTTT. J is TRBJ1-3 and V is TRBV6-5; D not certain. Germline-derived CDR1 and CDR2 are MNHEY and SVGAGI. CDR3 length equals 14 residues. V lost 5 bases and J 1 base, leaving 9 bases between the germline ends.

The genes are TRBV9 and TRBJ1-4; 9 bases align to TRBD1. J was trimmed by 7 bases and V by 4 bases; bases with no gene match: 8. Germline loops: CDR1 SGDLS, CDR2 YYNGEE. The CDR3 runs to 15 residues. The CDR3 DNA reads TGTGCCAGCAGCTCCCAAGACAGGGGGTCTGAAAAACTGTTTTTT. Protein: CASSSQDRGSEKLFF.

V and J are TRBV6-4 and TRBJ1-2, with 9 bases aligning to TRBD1. The length of the CDR3 is 14 residues. Losses at the gene ends were 3 bases for V and 4 bases for J; bases not matched to a gene: 3. CDR1 is MRHNA, CDR2 SNTAGT, per germline. The CDR3 sequence is CASSEGDRVYGYTF. CDR3 DNA sequence: TGTGCCAGCAGTGAGGGGGACAGGGTCTATGGCTACACCTTC.

The rearrangement links TRBV11-1 to TRBJ1-1, with D maybe TRBD1 (5 bases). There are 15 residues in the CDR3. V dropped 1 base and J dropped 1 base, with 10 bases sitting between them. Germline V CDR1 and CDR2: SGHAT, FQDESV (reference sequence). CDR3 protein: CASSLDPGGNTEAFF. Written as DNA, the CDR3 is TGTGCCAGCAGCTTAGATCCGGGGGGGAACACTGAAGCTTTCTTT.

V usage is TRBV6-5 and J usage is TRBJ1-5, with unresolved D. Germline CDR1 reads MNHEY; CDR2 reads SVGAGI. V shed 4 bases and J shed 2 bases, with 9 bases lying between them. The CDR3 contains 14 residues. CDR3 residues: CASSSTMGNQPQHF. CDR3 DNA sequence: TGTGCCAGCAGTTCCACAATGGGCAATCAGCCCCAGCATTTT.

This chain uses TRBV29-1 with TRBJ1-4; D gene ambiguous. Trimming took off 0 bases at V and 8 bases at J, with 7 bases between the two ends. This CDR3 has 12 amino acids. From germline, CDR1 is SQVTM and CDR2 ANQGSEA. DNA of the CDR3: TGCAGCGTTGAAGAAAGGCGGGAAAAACTGTTTTTT. Residues: CSVEERREKLFF.

The chain joins TRBV9 to TRBJ1-3; a weak D match, TRBD1 (6 bases). V lost 0 bases to trimming and J lost 2 bases, with 9 bases between them. Germline CDR1 reads SGDLS; CDR2 reads YYNGEE. This CDR3 contains 15 residues. DNA of the CDR3: TGTGCCAGCAGCGTAGGGGACACCCCTGGAAACACCATATATTTT. It yields the protein CASSVGDTPGNTIYF.

As DNA, the CDR3 is TGTGCCAGCACCCGCAGGGACAGGGGTGAAAAACTGTTTTTT. Translating it yields CASTRRDRGEKLFF. The chain employs TRBV27 and TRBJ1-4; TRBD1 matches at 10 bases. The CDR3 runs 14 residues. CDR1 MNHEY and CDR2 SMNVEV come from the germline V gene (reference sequence). V dropped 7 bases and J dropped 7; count of bases not matched to a gene: 6.

The chain carries TRBV6-1 and TRBJ2-1, with 8 bases that match TRBD2. Germline CDR1 reads MNHNS; CDR2 reads SASEGT. The length of the CDR3 is 15 residues. The V gene end was trimmed by 1 base and the J gene end by 10 bases; junction bases not matched to a gene: 9. CDR3 region: CASSEGLAGHREQFF. In nucleotides, the CDR3 is TGTGCCAGCAGTGAAGGTTTAGCGGGGCACAGAGAGCAGTTCTTC.

J is TRBJ1-6 and V is TRBV6-1; D not certain. Germline loops: CDR1 MNHNS, CDR2 SASEGT. V lost 3 bases to trimming and J lost 4 bases, with 16 bases between them. The CDR3 consists of 17 residues. This CDR3 is CASSDVRVRGYNSPLHF. The CDR3 DNA is TGTGCCAGCAGTGATGTGAGGGTCCGGGGTTATAATTCACCCCTCCACTTT.

The chain employs TRBV15 and TRBJ1-6, with a tentative D call TRBD1 (6 bases). Germline V gives CDR1 LNHNV, CDR2 YYDKDF (reference sequence). The CDR3 loop spans 18 amino acids. V dropped 0 bases and J dropped 2 bases, with 14 bases sitting between them. For the CDR3, the DNA is TGTGCCACCAGCAGAGAGGCCGCGGGGGGCCCCTATAATTCACCCCTCCACTTT. It codes for CATSREAAGGPYNSPLHF. Complete variable domain (other parts from reference TRBV15 and TRBJ1-6): DAMVIQNPRYQVTQFGKPVTLSCSQTLNHNVMYWYQQKSSQAPKLLFHYYDKDFNNEADTPDNFQSRRPNTSFCFLDIRSPGLGDTAMYLCATSREAAGGPYNSPLHFGNGTRLTVT.

The chain links TRBV10-1 to TRBJ2-1, with D tentatively TRBD2 (6 bases). This CDR3 comprises 12 residues. Per the germline V gene, CDR1 is WNHNN and CDR2 is SYGVQD (reference sequence). V was clipped by 3 bases and J by 9 bases, with 9 bases between them. CDR3 sequence (DNA): TGCGCCAGCAGTGAAGGAGGGCTTGAGCAGTTCTTC. It encodes CASSEGGLEQFF.

The chain has TRBV29-1 and TRBJ2-2; tentative D call: TRBD1 (6 bases). Per the germline V gene, CDR1 is SQVTM and CDR2 is ANQGSEA. Trimming left V 6 bases short and J 1 base short, with 12 bases between. This CDR3 spans 14 amino acids. CDR3 sequence: CSVIPDRNTGELFF. Written as DNA, the CDR3 is TGCAGCGTCATCCCGGACAGGAACACCGGGGAGCTGTTTTTT.

This clone has just a few counts. The chain recombines TRBV3-1 (or the pseudogene TRBV3-2) with TRBJ1-5; 9 bases agree with TRBD1. Germline CDR1 is LGHDT and CDR2 is YNNKEL (reference sequence). The J segment lost 0 bases and the V segment lost 0 bases, leaving 12 bases of the junction unmatched. The CDR3 contains 20 residues. CDR3 coding DNA: TGTGCCAGCAGCCAAGACCACCCCGGGACAGGGACATATAGCAATCAGCCCCAGCATTTT. Residues: CASSQDHPGTGTYSNQPQHF.

V usage is TRBV19 and J usage is TRBJ1-1, with 9 bases that match TRBD1. In germline, CDR1 is LNHDA, CDR2 SQIVND (reference sequence). This CDR3 comprises 15 residues. V gave up 1 base and J gave up 1 base; unmatched junction bases: 1. The CDR3 DNA reads as TGTGCCAGTAGTATAGGGGGACAGGGGAACACTGAAGCTTTCTTT. It translates to CASSIGGQGNTEAFF.

The sample holds one count of this clone. The chain uses TRBV4-2 and TRBJ2-5; 9 positions agree with TRBD2. J gave up 5 bases and V 2 bases, and 0 bases lay outside the gene matches. CDR3 size: 13 residues. CDR1 is LGHNA, CDR2 YNFKEQ, per germline. This CDR3 reads CASSQLAGETQYF. CDR3 coding DNA: TGTGCCAGCAGCCAACTAGCGGGGGAGACCCAGTACTTC.

This clone was detected once. Additional DNA sequences in this sample encode the identical CDR3. The chain uses TRBV18 and TRBJ1-1; D gene unclear. The CDR3 extends over 13 amino acids. In germline, CDR1 is KGHSH, CDR2 LQKENI. V lost 3 bases to trimming and J lost 1 base, with 6 bases between them. The CDR3 reads CASSPDSNTEAFF. The CDR3 DNA sequence: TGTGCCAGCTCACCGGACTCGAACACTGAAGCTTTCTTT.

The chain's CDR3 is CASSLEGRANEQFF. For the CDR3, the DNA is TGTGCCAGCAGCTTAGAAGGCAGGGCCAATGAGCAGTTCTTC. The V and J genes are TRBV7-9 and TRBJ2-1, with TRBD1 as a possible D gene (5 bases). Per the germline V gene, CDR1 is SEHNR and CDR2 is FQNEAQ (reference sequence). With 1 base removed from V and 6 bases from J, the gap between germline ends came to 10 bases. The CDR3 spans 14 residues.